This T cell receptor beta chain was identified during a study of CDR3 diversity in severe acne. TCRdb reanalysed the PCR reads using MiXCR and keeps one entry per CDR3 protein. The sample consists of about 84,000 distinct CDR3 sequences, over 40% of them appearing once. Remarks on this clonotype: At one of its ends the junction is not consistent with the germline gene, which may arise from a read error.

This CDR3 spans 15 amino acids. The germline gives CDR1 ENHRY, CDR2 SYGVKD. The sequence was collected from a male donor in good health, without acne. This chain uses TRBV10-3 with TRBJ2-7; D is undetermined. Sequenced input: blood. This CDR3 is CASSYPQPLLYEQYF. In DNA, the CDR3 is TGTGCCAGCAGTTACCCACAGCCCTTGCTCTACGAGCAGTACTTC.